These T cell receptor beta chains were read from a single sample in a study of blood T cells in healthy people across ages. TCRdb re-analysed the 5' RACE reads in MiXCR, keeping a single row per CDR3 protein. The sample gives about 770,000 distinct CDR3 sequences, about 42% of which show up once; roughly 19% is in the top ten. Sample: blood. Source of these receptors: a man aged 60 to 69 in good health. The CDR3 runs from the conserved cysteine through the conserved F or W. A D gene is named only where the DNA matches it firmly. Only part of the rows carry a size: once, few, many, or a class if the clone is expanded.

v_gene	j_gene	d_gene	abundance	CDR3aa	CDR3nt
TRBV20-1	TRBJ1-1	TRBD1	few	CSAREDRAPTEAFF	TGCAGTGCTAGAGAGGACAGGGCCCCCACTGAAGCTTTCTTT
TRBV4-1	TRBJ1-6	TRBD1	-	CASSLDRGPTSPLHF	TGCGCCAGCAGCCTCGACAGGGGGCCGACTTCACCCCTCCACTTT
TRBV5-1	TRBJ2-3	-	-	CASSLVRGATDTQYF	TGCGCCAGCAGCTTGGTTCGGGGGGCCACAGATACGCAGTATTTT
TRBV12-5	TRBJ2-3	-	-	CASQAEQERTDTQYF	TGTGCTAGCCAGGCGGAACAGGAACGCACAGATACGCAGTATTTT
TRBV18	TRBJ1-4	TRBD1	few	CASSPEGAVGEKLFF	TGTGCCAGCTCACCCGAGGGGGCAGTAGGCGAAAAACTGTTTTTT
TRBV20-1	TRBJ2-3	-	-	CSASPVVSTDTQYF	TGCAGTGCTAGTCCGGTGGTTAGCACAGATACGCAGTATTTT
TRBV24-1	TRBJ2-5	-	-	CATSDRGLQETQYF	TGTGCCACCAGTGACCGCGGCCTACAAGAGACCCAGTACTTC
TRBV4-3	TRBJ2-7	-	-	CASSQVVGDLTYEQYF	TGCGCCAGCAGCCAAGTCGTGGGGGACCTAACCTACGAGCAGTACTTC
TRBV10-3	TRBJ1-4	-	-	CAISPQGFGEKLFF	TGTGCCATCAGCCCTCAGGGGTTTGGGGAAAAACTGTTTTTT
TRBV11-3	TRBJ2-7	TRBD2	-	CASSLEAGTIYEQYF	TGTGCCAGCAGCTTAGAAGCCGGGACTATCTACGAGCAGTACTTC
TRBV7-2	TRBJ2-7	TRBD1	few	CASSAPGQGSYEQYF	TGTGCCAGCAGCGCACCGGGACAGGGCTCCTACGAGCAGTACTTC
TRBV7-2	TRBJ1-2	-	-	CASSPPVTGTRTNYGYTF	TGTGCCAGCAGTCCCCCAGTGACAGGAACCCGAACAAACTATGGCTACACCTTC
TRBV20-1	TRBJ1-1	-	few	CSARDAGYRTEAFF	TGCAGTGCTAGAGATGCGGGGTATAGGACTGAAGCTTTCTTT
TRBV7-2	TRBJ1-6	TRBD1	-	CASSLGQGYNSPIHF	TGTGCCAGCAGCCTAGGACAGGGCTATAATTCACCCATCCACTTT
TRBV5-1	TRBJ2-7	-	-	CASSLGRPQGGYEQYF	TGCGCCAGCAGCTTGGGGCGGCCACAGGGAGGCTACGAGCAGTACTTC
TRBV12-3/TRBV12-4	TRBJ1-2	-	-	CASSPLRTLGYTF	TGTGCCAGCAGCCCGCTAAGGACGCTGGGCTACACCTTC
TRBV7-9	TRBJ2-6	-	few	CASSLNRASGANVLTF	TGTGCCAGCAGCTTAAACAGGGCGTCTGGGGCCAACGTCCTGACTTTC
TRBV4-3	TRBJ2-3	-	-	CASSQGRVGEDTQYF	TGCGCCAGCAGCCAAGGGAGAGTGGGGGAAGATACGCAGTATTTT
TRBV9	TRBJ1-3	-	-	CASSVGGRRSGNTIYF	TGTGCCAGCAGCGTAGGGGGCAGACGCTCTGGAAACACCATATATTTT
TRBV6-2/TRBV6-3	TRBJ2-3	TRBD2	-	CAAQRGGSTDTQYF	TGTGCCGCGCAGCGGGGAGGGAGCACAGATACGCAGTATTTT
TRBV7-2	TRBJ2-5	-	-	CASSLLRVNEQYF	TGTGCCAGCAGCTTACTAAGGGTTAATGAGCAGTACTTC
TRBV12-3/TRBV12-4	TRBJ1-4	-	many	CASSTRQDQEKLFF	TGTGCCAGCAGTACCCGACAGGATCAAGAAAAACTGTTTTTT
TRBV11-2	TRBJ2-4	-	-	CASSLEAAGAGLQNIQYF	TGTGCCAGCAGCTTAGAAGCGGCCGGGGCCGGCCTCCAAAACATTCAGTACTTC
TRBV10-3	TRBJ1-2	-	-	CAINTNLNYGYTF	TGTGCCATCAATACAAATTTAAACTATGGTTACACCTTC
TRBV27	TRBJ2-1	-	-	CASSFGSHNQQFF	TGTGCCAGCAGTTTTGGAAGCCACAATCAGCAGTTCTTC
TRBV13	TRBJ2-1	-	-	CASSLWTSYEQFF	TGTGCCAGCAGCCTCTGGACCTCCTACGAGCAGTTCTTC
TRBV12-3/TRBV12-4	TRBJ2-5	TRBD2	few	CASSLGLAGGQYRETQYF	TGTGCCAGCAGTTTAGGCCTAGCGGGGGGGCAATACAGGGAGACCCAGTACTTC
TRBV20-1	TRBJ2-7	TRBD2	few	CSATNPGLAGGGSYEQYF	TGCAGTGCTACAAACCCGGGACTAGCGGGGGGTGGCTCCTACGAGCAGTACTTC
TRBV5-1	TRBJ2-5	TRBD1	few	CASSLYRGSQETQYF	TGCGCCAGCAGCTTGTACAGGGGCTCCCAAGAGACCCAGTACTTC
TRBV5-1	TRBJ2-7	-	many	CASSLAQGGYEQYF	TGTGCCAGCAGCTTGGCCCAGGGGGGCTACGAGCAGTACTTC
TRBV13	TRBJ2-3	-	-	CASSGHGWTDTQYF	TGTGCCAGCAGCGGTCACGGGTGGACAGATACGCAGTATTTT